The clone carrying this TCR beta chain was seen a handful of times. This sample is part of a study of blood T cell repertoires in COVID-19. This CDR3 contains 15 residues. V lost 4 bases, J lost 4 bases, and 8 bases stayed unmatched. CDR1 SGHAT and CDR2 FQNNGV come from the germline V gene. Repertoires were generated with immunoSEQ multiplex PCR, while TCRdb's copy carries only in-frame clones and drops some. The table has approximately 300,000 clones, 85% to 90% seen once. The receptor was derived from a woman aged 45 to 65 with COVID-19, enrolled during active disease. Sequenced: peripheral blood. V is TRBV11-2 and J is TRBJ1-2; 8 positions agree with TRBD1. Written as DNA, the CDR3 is TGTGCCAGCAGCTCCATGAGACAGGGGTTCTATGGCTACACCTTC. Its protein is CASSSMRQGFYGYTF. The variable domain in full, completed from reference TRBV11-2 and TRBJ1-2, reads EAGVAQSPRYKIIEKRQSVAFWCNPISGHATLYWYQQILGQGPKLLIQFQNNGVVDDSQLPKDRFSAERLKGVDSTLKIQPAKLEDSAVYLCASSSMRQGFYGYTFGSGTRLTVV.